This TCR beta chain stems from a study of blood T cell repertoires in COVID-19. The overall study: Sites in the United States, Italy and Spain provided acute and convalescent COVID-19 samples. T cells, B-cell-depleted T cells, or PBMCs supplied cDNA or gDNA.

Libraries were prepared by immunoSEQ multiplex PCR; TCRdb keeps only in-frame clonotypes and omits some of them. Of approximately 180,000 clones in the sample, about 93% were seen once. Looked up from germline, CDR1 is MDHEN and CDR2 is SYDVKM. The CDR3 consists of 15 residues. Trimming took off 6 bases at V and 3 bases at J, with 14 bases between the two ends. This TCR was sampled from a man between 50 and 59 years old with acute or convalescent COVID-19. The chain links TRBV28 to TRBJ1-4; tentative D call: TRBD1 (6 bases). The sample consisted of peripheral blood. CDR3 nucleotides: TGTGCCAGCAGCTTTAGCTCAGGGGCTAATGAAAAACTGTTTTTT. It translates to CASSFSSGANEKLFF.